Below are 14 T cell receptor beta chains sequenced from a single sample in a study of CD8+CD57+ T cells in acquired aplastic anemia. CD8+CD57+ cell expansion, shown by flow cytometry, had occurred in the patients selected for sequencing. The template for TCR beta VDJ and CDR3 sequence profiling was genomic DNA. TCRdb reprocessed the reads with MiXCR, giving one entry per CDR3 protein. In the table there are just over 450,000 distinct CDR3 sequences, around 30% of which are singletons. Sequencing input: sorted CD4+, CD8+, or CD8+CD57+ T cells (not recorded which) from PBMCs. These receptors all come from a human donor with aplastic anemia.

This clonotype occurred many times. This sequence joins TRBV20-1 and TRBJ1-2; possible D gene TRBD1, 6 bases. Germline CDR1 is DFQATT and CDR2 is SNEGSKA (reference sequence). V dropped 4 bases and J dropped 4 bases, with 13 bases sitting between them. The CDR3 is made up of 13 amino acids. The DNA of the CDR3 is TGCAGTGCTACAGGGGAGGCGGTCTATGGCTACACCTTC. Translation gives CSATGEAVYGYTF.

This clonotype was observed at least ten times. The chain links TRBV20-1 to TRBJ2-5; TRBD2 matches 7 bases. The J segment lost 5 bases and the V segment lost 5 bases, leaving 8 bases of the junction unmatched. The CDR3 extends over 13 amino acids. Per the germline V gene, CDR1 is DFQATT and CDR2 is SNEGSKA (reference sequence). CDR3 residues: CSAGEGRGETQYF. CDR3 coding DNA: TGCAGTGCTGGGGAGGGAAGAGGGGAGACCCAGTACTTC.

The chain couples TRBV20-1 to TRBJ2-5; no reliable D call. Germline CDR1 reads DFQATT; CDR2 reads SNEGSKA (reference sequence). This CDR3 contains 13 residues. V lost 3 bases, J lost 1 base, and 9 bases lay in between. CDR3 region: CSASPSFQETQYF. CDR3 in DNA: TGCAGTGCTAGCCCCTCATTCCAAGAGACCCAGTACTTC.

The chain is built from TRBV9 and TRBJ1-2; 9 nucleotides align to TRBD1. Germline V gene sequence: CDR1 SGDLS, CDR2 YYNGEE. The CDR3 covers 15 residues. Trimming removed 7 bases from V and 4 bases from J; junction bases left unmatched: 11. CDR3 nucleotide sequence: TGTGCCAGCTCGCCACTGGACAGGGGTAGCTATGGCTACACCTTC. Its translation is CASSPLDRGSYGYTF. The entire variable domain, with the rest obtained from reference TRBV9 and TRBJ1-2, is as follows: DSGVTQTPKHLITATGQRVTLRCSPRSGDLSVYWYQQSLDQGLQFLIQYYNGEERAKGNILERFSAQQFPDLHSELNLSSLELGDSALYFCASSPLDRGSYGYTFGSGTRLTVV.

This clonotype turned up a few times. CDR3 nucleotides: TGTGCCAGTAGACTAGACGTAGGGTCTTCACCCCTCCACTTT. This gives the protein CASRLDVGSSPLHF. The J gene is TRBJ1-6, the V gene TRBV19; D ambiguous. Germline V gene lookup returns CDR1 LNHDA and CDR2 SQIVND (reference sequence). The CDR3 contains 14 residues. V was pared by 6 bases and J by 9 bases, with 15 bases between.

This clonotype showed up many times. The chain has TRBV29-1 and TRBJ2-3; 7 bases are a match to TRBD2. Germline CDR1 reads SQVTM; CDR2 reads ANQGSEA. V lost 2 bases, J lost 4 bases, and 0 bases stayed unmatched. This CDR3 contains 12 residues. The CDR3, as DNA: TGCAGCGTTGAAACTAGCGCAGATACGCAGTATTTT. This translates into CSVETSADTQYF.

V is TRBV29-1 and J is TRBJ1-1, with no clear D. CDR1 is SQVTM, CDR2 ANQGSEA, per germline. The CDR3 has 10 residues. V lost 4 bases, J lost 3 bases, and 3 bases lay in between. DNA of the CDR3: TGCAGCGTTGTCTACACTGAAGCTTTCTTT. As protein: CSVVYTEAFF.

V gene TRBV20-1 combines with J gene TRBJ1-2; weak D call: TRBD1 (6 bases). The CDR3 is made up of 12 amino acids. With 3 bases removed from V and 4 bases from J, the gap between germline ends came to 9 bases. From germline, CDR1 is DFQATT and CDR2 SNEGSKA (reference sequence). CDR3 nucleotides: TGCAGTGCTAGGGGGGCTGGCTATGGCTACACCTTC. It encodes CSARGAGYGYTF.

Here the CDR3 reads CASSLGGQGSEKLFF. The CDR3 DNA follows: TGCGCCAGCAGCTTGGGGGGACAGGGAAGTGAAAAACTGTTTTTT. The chain is built from TRBV5-1 and TRBJ1-4; TRBD1 matches 9 bases. This CDR3 has 15 residues. The V gene end was trimmed by 0 bases and the J gene end by 7 bases; junction bases not matched to a gene: 4. The germline V gene has CDR1 SGHRS and CDR2 YFSETQ.

The CDR3 reads CASSDREAQPQHF. The CDR3 nucleotides are TGTGCCAGCAGTGACAGGGAAGCTCAGCCCCAGCATTTT. J is TRBJ1-5 and V is TRBV6-1; a weak D match, TRBD1 (5 bases). V was clipped by 3 bases and J by 6 bases, with 9 bases between them. The CDR3 sequence is 13 residues long. Per germline, CDR1 MNHNS and CDR2 SASEGT.

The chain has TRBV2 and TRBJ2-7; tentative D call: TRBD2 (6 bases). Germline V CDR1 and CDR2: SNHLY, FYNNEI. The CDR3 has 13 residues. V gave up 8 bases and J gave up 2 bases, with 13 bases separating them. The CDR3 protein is CASGRDSPYEQYF. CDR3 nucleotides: TGTGCCAGCGGTCGGGACTCCCCCTACGAGCAGTACTTC.

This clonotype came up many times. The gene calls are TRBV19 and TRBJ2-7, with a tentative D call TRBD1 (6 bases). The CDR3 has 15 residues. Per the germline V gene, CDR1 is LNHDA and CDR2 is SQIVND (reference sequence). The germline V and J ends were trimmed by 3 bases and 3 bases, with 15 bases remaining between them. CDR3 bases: TGTGCCAGTAGTATTGTCCAGGGGCCAATCTACGAGCAGTACTTC. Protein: CASSIVQGPIYEQYF.

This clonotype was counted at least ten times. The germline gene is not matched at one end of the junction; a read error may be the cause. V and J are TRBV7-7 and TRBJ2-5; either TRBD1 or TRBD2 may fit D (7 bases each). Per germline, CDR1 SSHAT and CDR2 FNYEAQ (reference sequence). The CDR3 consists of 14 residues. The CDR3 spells CASSFTGEGETQYF. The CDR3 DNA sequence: TGTGCTAGCAGCTTCACAGGGGAGGGAGAGACCCAGTACTTC.

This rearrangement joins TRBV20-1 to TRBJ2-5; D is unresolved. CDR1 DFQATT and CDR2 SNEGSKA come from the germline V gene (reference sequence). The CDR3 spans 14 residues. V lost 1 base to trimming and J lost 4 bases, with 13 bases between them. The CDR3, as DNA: TGCAGTGCTAGAGGCGACCGAGTCGGAGAGACCCAGTACTTC. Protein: CSARGDRVGETQYF.